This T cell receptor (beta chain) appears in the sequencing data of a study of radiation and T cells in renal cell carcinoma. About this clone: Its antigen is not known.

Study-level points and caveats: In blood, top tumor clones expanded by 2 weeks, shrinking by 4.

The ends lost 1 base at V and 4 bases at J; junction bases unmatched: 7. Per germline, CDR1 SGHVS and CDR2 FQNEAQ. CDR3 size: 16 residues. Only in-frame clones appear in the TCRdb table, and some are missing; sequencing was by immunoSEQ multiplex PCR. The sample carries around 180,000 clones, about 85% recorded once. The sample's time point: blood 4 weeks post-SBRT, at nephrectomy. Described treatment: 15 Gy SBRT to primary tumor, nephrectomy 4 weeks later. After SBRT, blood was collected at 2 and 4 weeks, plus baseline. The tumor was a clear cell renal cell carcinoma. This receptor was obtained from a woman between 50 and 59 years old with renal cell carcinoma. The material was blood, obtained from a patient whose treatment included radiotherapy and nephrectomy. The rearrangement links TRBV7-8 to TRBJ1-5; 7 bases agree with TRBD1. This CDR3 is CASSLGSQGRNQPQHF. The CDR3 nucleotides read TGTGCCAGCAGCTTAGGGTCACAGGGGCGGAATCAGCCCCAGCATTTT. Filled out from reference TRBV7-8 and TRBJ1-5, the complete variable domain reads GAGVSQSPRYKVAKRGQDVALRCDPISGHVSLFWYQQALGQGPEFLTYFQNEAQLDKSGLPSDRFFAERPEGSVSTLKIQRTQQEDSAVYLCASSLGSQGRNQPQHFGDGTRLSIL.